This note documents a single T cell receptor (beta chain) sequence. What it binds is not known. This sequence may be a read error, since a much larger clone differs from it by one base. Unique molecular identifiers were built into the TCRbeta library. Each CDR3 protein is one row after TCRdb ran MiXCR on the PCR reads. The sample holds hundreds of thousands of distinct CDR3 sequences, about an eighth seen once. Trimming removed 4 bases at V and 5 bases at J, with 18 bases between. This CDR3 has 15 amino acids. The data belong to a study of T-cell reconstitution after alpha-beta-depleted transplantation in children. Regarding the study as a whole: The study reportedly traced alpha-beta T cells about two months after transplant to several hundred expanded graft clones. TCRbeta diversity was high at day 60 in some patients (a result of surviving recipient T cells and thymic progenitors).

The sample consisted of PBMCs, taken before TCRalphabeta/CD19-depleted stem cell transplant. The chain uses TRBV12-3 or TRBV12-4 and TRBJ2-7; D perhaps matches TRBD1 (6 bases). This TCR came from a girl aged 2-9 years with congenital amegakaryocytic thrombocytopenia, due to receive a stem cell transplant. Here the CDR3 reads CASSSSTGRPDEQYF. The CDR3 region has the DNA TGTGCCAGCAGTTCCTCCACAGGGCGCCCGGACGAGCAGTACTTC.